Below are 26 T cell receptor beta chains sequenced from a single sample in a study of OX40 agonist ivuxolimab in advanced cancers. Here immunoSEQ multiplex PCR was the method, and the copy in TCRdb shows in-frame clones only, minus some. The profile shows 50,000 to 70,000 clones, more than 75% of them singletons. Sequenced here: CD4+ or CD8+ T cells sorted from blood, sampled in a trial of the OX40 agonist ivuxolimab. These receptors all stem from an adult with an advanced solid tumor such as melanoma, head and neck, liver or kidney cancer.

The gene calls are TRBV4-1 and TRBJ2-6; unclear D gene. The CDR3 contains 15 residues. V lost 1 base, J lost 0 bases, and 4 bases lay in between. Germline-derived CDR1 and CDR2 are MGHRA and YSYEKL. The CDR3 is CASSQGSSGANVLTF. The DNA for the CDR3 is TGCGCCAGCAGCCAAGGGAGCTCTGGGGCCAACGTCCTGACTTTC.

A word on this clone: The sample contains more than one DNA sequence encoding this CDR3. J is TRBJ2-3 and V is TRBV11-3; D possibly corresponds to TRBD1 (5 bases). Germline assignment: CDR1 SGHNT and CDR2 YENEEA. Deletions cut 6 bases from V and 6 bases from J, with 10 bases between. The CDR3 has 12 residues. This CDR3 reads CASSRQTDTQYF. The CDR3 DNA follows: TGTGCCAGCAGTCGACAGACGGATACGCAGTATTTT. The variable domain in full, completed from reference TRBV11-3 and TRBJ2-3, reads EAGVVQSPRYKIIEKKQPVAFWCNPISGHNTLYWYLQNLGQGPELLIRYENEEAVDDSQLPKDRFSAERLKGVDSTLKIQPAELGDSAVYLCASSRQTDTQYFGPGTRLTVL.

The chain employs TRBV6-1 and TRBJ1-1; no reliable D call. Germline values: CDR1 MNHNS, CDR2 SASEGT. The length of the CDR3 is 13 residues. The germline V and J ends were trimmed by 3 bases and 4 bases, with 9 bases remaining between them. The CDR3 nucleotides read TGTGCCAGCAGTGATTGGGAACTCACTGAAGCTTTCTTT. As protein: CASSDWELTEAFF.

The chain couples TRBV9 to TRBJ2-2; D not certain. V shed 3 bases and J shed 4 bases, with 7 bases lying between them. The CDR3 consists of 13 residues. The V gene's germline CDR1 is SGDLS and CDR2 YYNGEE. CDR3 loop: CASSGQLTGELFF. The CDR3 DNA sequence: TGTGCCAGCAGCGGTCAACTCACCGGGGAGCTGTTTTTT.

J is TRBJ1-2 and V is TRBV28; unclear D gene. The V end lost 2 bases, the J end lost 7 bases, and 11 bases lay between the germline ends. This CDR3 is 13 amino acids long. Germline assignment: CDR1 MDHEN and CDR2 SYDVKM. DNA of the CDR3: TGTGCCAGCAGTTTACTCGACGCGGGTGGCTACACCTTC. Its protein product is CASSLLDAGGYTF.

The count of this clone is one. The genes are TRBV5-1 and TRBJ2-2, with D perhaps TRBD2 (5 bases). Trimming pared 5 bases from V and 5 bases from J, leaving 13 bases between. Germline values: CDR1 SGHRS, CDR2 YFSETQ. CDR3 length equals 14 residues. Written as DNA, the CDR3 is TGCGCCAGCAGGGAGGAGCTCCTGACCGGGGAGCTGTTTTTT. Translation gives CASREELLTGELFF.

This clone was picked up one time. This rearrangement joins TRBV10-3 to TRBJ1-2; a weak D match, TRBD1 (5 bases). Trimming left V 9 bases short and J 0 bases short, with 11 bases between. Germline V lookup: CDR1 ENHRY, CDR2 SYGVKD. CDR3 size: 13 residues. The CDR3 sequence is CAIRDPPNYGYTF. The CDR3 DNA reads TGTGCCATAAGGGACCCTCCTAACTATGGCTACACCTTC.

The chain combines TRBV29-1 with TRBJ2-7, with D hard to call. This CDR3 is built from 10 residues. With 4 bases removed from V and 5 bases from J, the gap between germline ends came to 6 bases. Germline V gene lookup returns CDR1 SQVTM and CDR2 ANQGSEA. The CDR3 DNA follows: TGCAGCGTTGGCTCTGACGAGCAGTACTTC. This encodes CSVGSDEQYF.

The chain joins TRBV18 to TRBJ1-1; possible D gene TRBD1, 5 bases. This CDR3 comprises 14 residues. Trimming took 5 bases from V and 2 from J, leaving 12 bases between them. Germline CDR1 and CDR2: KGHSH and LQKENI. The CDR3 DNA reads as TGTGCCAGCTCATCAGGGTTCGCTAACACTGAAGCTTTCTTT. Translating it yields CASSSGFANTEAFF.

V gene TRBV28 combines with J gene TRBJ1-1; 8 bases are shared with TRBD1. The CDR3 sequence is 14 residues long. The V gene's germline CDR1 is MDHEN and CDR2 SYDVKM. V lost 1 base, J lost 10 bases, and 8 bases stayed unmatched. In DNA, the CDR3 is TGTGCCAGCAGTTTATATAGTACAGGGGGGCGAGCTTTCTTT. Its translation: CASSLYSTGGRAFF.

This clone was seen only a few times. This chain connects TRBV19 to TRBJ1-5; maybe TRBD1 (6 bases). V lost 9 bases, J lost 5 bases, and 14 bases lay in between. Germline loops: CDR1 LNHDA, CDR2 SQIVND (reference sequence). The CDR3 loop spans 13 amino acids. Here the CDR3 DNA reads TGTGCCAGCAGGGGCCTAGGTGATCAGCCCCAGCATTTT. This gives the protein CASRGLGDQPQHF.

A single count supports this clone. The rearrangement uses TRBV7-8 and TRBJ1-1; D is possibly TRBD1 (6 bases). V shed 5 bases and J shed 5 bases, with 21 bases lying between them. Looked up from germline, CDR1 is SGHVS and CDR2 is FQNEAQ. The CDR3 loop spans 16 amino acids. The chain's CDR3 is CASSELLRTQGTEAFF. CDR3 DNA: TGTGCCAGCAGCGAACTTCTCAGGACTCAGGGGACTGAAGCTTTCTTT.

The chain employs TRBV21-1 and TRBJ2-1; the table's D call of TRBD2 was not tested on the DNA. TRBV21-1 is shown as a pseudogene. The CDR3 is made up of 19 amino acids. CDR3 amino acids: CASSKAKLAGVPSYNEQFF. The CDR3 region has the DNA TGTGCCAGCAGCAAAGCCAAGCTAGCGGGAGTCCCCTCCTACAATGAGCAGTTCTTC.

The chain recombines TRBV5-1 with TRBJ1-4; TRBD1 aligns across 8 bases. From germline, CDR1 is SGHRS and CDR2 YFSETQ. This CDR3 is built from 16 residues. J was trimmed by 7 bases and V by 4 bases; bases with no gene match: 12. CDR3 sequence: CASSQSGRGRGEKLFF. CDR3 coding DNA: TGCGCCAGCAGCCAAAGTGGCAGGGGGCGCGGTGAAAAACTGTTTTTT.

V is TRBV5-1 and J is TRBJ2-3; D gene ambiguous. V was clipped by 5 bases and J by 6 bases, with 7 bases between them. The CDR3 runs 11 residues. CDR1 SGHRS and CDR2 YFSETQ come from the germline V gene. CDR3 DNA: TGCGCCAGCAGACTCGACGATACGCAGTATTTT. Its protein is CASRLDDTQYF.

This chain joins TRBV6-5 and TRBJ2-5, with D possibly TRBD1 on 6 matching bases. Germline values: CDR1 MNHEY, CDR2 SVGAGI. This CDR3 contains 14 residues. The V and J ends lost 6 bases and 4 bases respectively, with 15 bases between them. The CDR3 nucleotides read TGTGCCAGCAGACAACAGGGTTGGGGAGAGACCCAGTACTTC. It codes for CASRQQGWGETQYF.

This clone was recorded a few times. The chain carries TRBV2 and TRBJ2-7; no clear D gene. Trimming stripped 4 bases from V and 1 base from J, with 11 bases between. The V gene's germline CDR1 is SNHLY and CDR2 FYNNEI. The CDR3 contains 14 residues. The CDR3 sequence is CASSAGSLSYEQYF. The CDR3, as DNA: TGTGCCAGCAGTGCTGGCAGCCTTTCCTACGAGCAGTACTTC.

This clone was detected only once. The chain employs TRBV6-4 and TRBJ2-5; D unclear. Between the trimmed V and J ends, which lost 5 bases and 5 bases, there was a span of 12 bases. This CDR3 is built from 13 residues. From germline, CDR1 is MRHNA and CDR2 SNTAGT. The CDR3 nucleotides read TGTGCCAGCAGTCCTGAAGGTGGGGAGACCCAGTACTTC. This sequence encodes CASSPEGGETQYF.

The rearrangement uses TRBV4-1 and TRBJ2-5; possibly TRBD1 for D (6 bases). Germline assignment: CDR1 MGHRA and CDR2 YSYEKL. CDR3 length equals 16 residues. The ends were cut back, 2 bases at V and 2 bases at J, with 15 bases in the middle. The CDR3: CASSQSGTLYQETQYF. DNA of the CDR3: TGCGCCAGCAGCCAATCCGGGACACTTTATCAAGAGACCCAGTACTTC.

The chain is built from TRBV5-8 and TRBJ2-5; D remains ambiguous. This CDR3 region has 14 residues. The V end lost 4 bases, the J end lost 4 bases, and 14 bases lay between the germline ends. Germline CDR1 is SGHTS and CDR2 is YDEGEE. The CDR3 sequence: CASSRSVGVETQYF. In DNA, the CDR3 is TGTGCCAGCAGCAGATCCGTCGGCGTAGAGACCCAGTACTTC. The variable domain in full, completed from reference TRBV5-8 and TRBJ2-5, reads EAGVTQSPTHLIKTRGQQATLRCSPISGHTSVYWYQQALGLGLQFLLWYDEGEERNRGNFPPRFSGRQFPNYSSELNVNALELEDSALYLCASSRSVGVETQYFGPGTRLLVL.

V is TRBV18 and J is TRBJ1-3; a possible D gene is TRBD1 (6 bases). Germline CDR1 and CDR2: KGHSH and LQKENI. The CDR3 length is 14 residues. Trimming took off 2 bases at V and 3 bases at J, with 8 bases between the two ends. Here the CDR3 DNA reads TGTGCCAGCTCACCAGCCAGGGGTGGAAACACCATATATTTT. Translated, it gives CASSPARGGNTIYF.

V usage is TRBV7-9 and J usage is TRBJ2-6; D ambiguous. The CDR3 loop spans 13 amino acids. Trimming stripped 4 bases from V and 3 bases from J, with 4 bases between. Germline V lookup: CDR1 SEHNR, CDR2 FQNEAQ (reference sequence). CDR3 DNA sequence: TGTGCCAGCAGCTCGGTTGGGGCCAACGTCCTGACTTTC. This translates into CASSSVGANVLTF.

V and J are TRBV28 and TRBJ1-2; the D is unclear. CDR3 length: 12 residues. In germline, CDR1 is MDHEN, CDR2 SYDVKM. Trimming cost V 3 bases and J 4 bases, with 6 bases left between them. The CDR3 here is CASSFYGYGYTF. DNA for the CDR3: TGTGCCAGCAGTTTTTACGGCTATGGCTACACCTTC.

Note on this clone: At one end the junction does not follow the germline gene, possibly because of a read error. The CDR3 region is CATSTYEQYF. The CDR3, as DNA: TGTGCCACCAGTACCTACGAGCAGTACTTC. This chain connects TRBV28 to TRBJ2-7; D not resolved. There are 10 residues in the CDR3. CDR1 and CDR2 from the germline V gene are MDHEN and SYDVKM.

The chain recombines TRBV30 with TRBJ2-7, with D possibly being TRBD1 or TRBD2 (5 bases each). Trimming removed 4 bases at V and 3 bases at J, with 16 bases between. In germline, CDR1 is GTSNPN, CDR2 SVGIG (reference sequence). This CDR3 is built from 14 residues. Here the CDR3 DNA reads TGTGCCTGGACCCCGAAGGGACCCAACTACGAGCAGTACTTC. Protein product: CAWTPKGPNYEQYF.

The chain recombines TRBV28 with TRBJ2-4; 10 positions match TRBD2. The CDR3 runs 15 residues. J lost 7 bases, V lost 5 bases, and 8 bases had no gene match. From germline, CDR1 is MDHEN and CDR2 SYDVKM. In nucleotides, the CDR3 is TGTGCCAGCAGTAGAGCGGGAGGGCCTCGTAACATTCAGTACTTC. This sequence encodes CASSRAGGPRNIQYF.